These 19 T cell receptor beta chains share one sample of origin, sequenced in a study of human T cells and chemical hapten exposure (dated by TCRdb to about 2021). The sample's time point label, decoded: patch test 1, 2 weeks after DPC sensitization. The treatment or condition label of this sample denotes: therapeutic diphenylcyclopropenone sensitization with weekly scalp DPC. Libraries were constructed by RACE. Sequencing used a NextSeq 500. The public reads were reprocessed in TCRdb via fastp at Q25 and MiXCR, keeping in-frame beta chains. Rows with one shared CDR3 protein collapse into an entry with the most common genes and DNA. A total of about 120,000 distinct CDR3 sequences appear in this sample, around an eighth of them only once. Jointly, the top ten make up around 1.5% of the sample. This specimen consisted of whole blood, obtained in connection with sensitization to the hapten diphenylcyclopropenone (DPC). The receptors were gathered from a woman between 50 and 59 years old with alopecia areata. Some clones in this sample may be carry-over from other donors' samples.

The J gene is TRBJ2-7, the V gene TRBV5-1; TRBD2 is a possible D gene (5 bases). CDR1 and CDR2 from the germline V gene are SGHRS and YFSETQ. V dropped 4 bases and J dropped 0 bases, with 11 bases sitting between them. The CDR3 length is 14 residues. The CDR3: CASSTADFSYEQYF. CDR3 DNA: TGCGCCAGCAGCACGGCGGACTTCTCCTACGAGCAGTACTTC.

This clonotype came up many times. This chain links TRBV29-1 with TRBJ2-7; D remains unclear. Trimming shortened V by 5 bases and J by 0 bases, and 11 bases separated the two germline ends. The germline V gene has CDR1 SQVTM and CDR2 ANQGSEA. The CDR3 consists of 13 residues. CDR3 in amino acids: CSVLDVSSYEQYF. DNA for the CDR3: TGCAGCGTTTTAGACGTCAGCTCCTACGAGCAGTACTTC.

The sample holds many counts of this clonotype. CDR3 sequence: CASSFGPNSPLHF. The CDR3 region has the DNA TGTGCCAGCAGCTTTGGCCCCAATTCACCCCTCCACTTT. This chain links TRBV7-8 with TRBJ1-6, with D hard to call. The germline V gene encodes CDR1 SGHVS and CDR2 FQNEAQ. Trimming took 3 bases from V and 7 from J, leaving 7 bases between them. The CDR3 totals 13 residues.

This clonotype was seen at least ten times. CDR3 in amino acids: CASSLALTGGRTDTQYF. The CDR3 DNA reads TGTGCCAGCAGCTTAGCGCTGACAGGGGGCCGCACAGATACGCAGTATTTT. The V and J genes are TRBV7-6 and TRBJ2-3; 10 nucleotides match TRBD1. Trimming cost V 0 bases and J 1 base; bases outside gene matches: 4. The length of the CDR3 is 17 residues. Germline assignment: CDR1 SGHVS and CDR2 FNYEAQ. Full variable domain (rest looked up from reference TRBV7-6 and TRBJ2-3): GAGVSQSPRYKVTKRGQDVALRCDPISGHVSLYWYRQALGQGPEFLTYFNYEAQQDKSGLPNDRFSAERPEGSISTLTIQRTEQRDSAMYRCASSLALTGGRTDTQYFGPGTRLTVL.

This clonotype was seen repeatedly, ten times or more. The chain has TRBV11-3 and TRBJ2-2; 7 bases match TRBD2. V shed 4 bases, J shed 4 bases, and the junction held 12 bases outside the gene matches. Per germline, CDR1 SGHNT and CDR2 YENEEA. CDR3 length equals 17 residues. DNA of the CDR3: TGTGCCAGCAGCTCAGGCGGGGCGGGAGCCCTCACCGGGGAGCTGTTTTTT. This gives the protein CASSSGGAGALTGELFF. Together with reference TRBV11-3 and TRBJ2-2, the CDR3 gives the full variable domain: EAGVVQSPRYKIIEKKQPVAFWCNPISGHNTLYWYLQNLGQGPELLIRYENEEAVDDSQLPKDRFSAERLKGVDSTLKIQPAELGDSAVYLCASSSGGAGALTGELFFGEGSRLTVL.

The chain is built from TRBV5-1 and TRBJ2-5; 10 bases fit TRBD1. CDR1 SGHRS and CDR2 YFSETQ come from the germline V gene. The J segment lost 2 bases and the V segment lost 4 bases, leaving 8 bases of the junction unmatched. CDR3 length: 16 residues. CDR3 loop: CASSKRDRGLQETQYF. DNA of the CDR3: TGCGCCAGCAGCAAGCGGGACAGGGGATTGCAAGAGACCCAGTACTTC.

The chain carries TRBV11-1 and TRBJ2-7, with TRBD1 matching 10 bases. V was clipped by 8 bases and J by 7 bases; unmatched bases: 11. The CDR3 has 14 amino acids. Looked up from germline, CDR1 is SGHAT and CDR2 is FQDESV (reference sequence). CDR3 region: CASGSRQGAKEQYF. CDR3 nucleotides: TGTGCCAGCGGCTCCAGACAGGGGGCAAAGGAGCAGTACTTC. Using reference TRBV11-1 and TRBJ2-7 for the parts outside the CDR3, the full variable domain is EAEVAQSPRYKITEKSQAVAFWCDPISGHATLYWYRQILGQGPELLVQFQDESVVDDSQLPKDRFSAERLKGVDSTLKIQPAELGDSAMYLCASGSRQGAKEQYFGPGTRLTVT.

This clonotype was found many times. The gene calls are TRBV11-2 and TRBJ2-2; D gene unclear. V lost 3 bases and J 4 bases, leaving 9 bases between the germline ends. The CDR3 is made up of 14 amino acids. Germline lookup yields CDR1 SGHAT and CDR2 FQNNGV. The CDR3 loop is CASSFLGITGELFF. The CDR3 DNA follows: TGTGCCAGCAGCTTTCTGGGGATCACCGGGGAGCTGTTTTTT. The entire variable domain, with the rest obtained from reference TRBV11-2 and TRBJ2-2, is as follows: EAGVAQSPRYKIIEKRQSVAFWCNPISGHATLYWYQQILGQGPKLLIQFQNNGVVDDSQLPKDRFSAERLKGVDSTLKIQPAKLEDSAVYLCASSFLGITGELFFGEGSRLTVL.

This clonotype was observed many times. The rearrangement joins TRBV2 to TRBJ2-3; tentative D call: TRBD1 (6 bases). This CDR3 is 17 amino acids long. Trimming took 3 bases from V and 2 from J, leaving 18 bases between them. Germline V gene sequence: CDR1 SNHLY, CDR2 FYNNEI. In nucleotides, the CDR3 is TGTGCCAGCAGTGAGGAGACAGGTTTGGGGGACACAGATACGCAGTATTTT. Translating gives CASSEETGLGDTDTQYF. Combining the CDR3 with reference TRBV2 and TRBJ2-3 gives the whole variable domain EPEVTQTPSHQVTQMGQEVILRCVPISNHLYFYWYRQILGQKVEFLVSFYNNEISEKSEIFDDQFSVERPDGSNFTLKIRSTKLEDSAMYFCASSEETGLGDTDTQYFGPGTRLTVL.

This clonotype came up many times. CDR3 nucleotide sequence: TGCAGCGTTGGAGCAGGGGACCACGAGCAGTACTTC. Its protein is CSVGAGDHEQYF. V gene TRBV29-1 combines with J gene TRBJ2-7; D is perhaps TRBD1 (6 bases). This CDR3 is 12 amino acids long. Trimming shortened V by 4 bases and J by 5 bases, and 12 bases separated the two germline ends. Germline V gene data show CDR1 as SQVTM and CDR2 as ANQGSEA.

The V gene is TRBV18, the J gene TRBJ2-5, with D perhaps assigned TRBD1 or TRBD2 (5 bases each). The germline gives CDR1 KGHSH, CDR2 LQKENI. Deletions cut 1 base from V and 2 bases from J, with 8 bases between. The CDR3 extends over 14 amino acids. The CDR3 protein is CASSPRGSQETQYF. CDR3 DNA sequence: TGTGCCAGCTCACCACGGGGGAGTCAAGAGACCCAGTACTTC.

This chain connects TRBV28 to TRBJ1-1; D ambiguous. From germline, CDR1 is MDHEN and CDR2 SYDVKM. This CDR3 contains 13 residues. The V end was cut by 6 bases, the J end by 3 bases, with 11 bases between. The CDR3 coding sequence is TGTGCCAGCAGCCTTAACAGTTACACTGAAGCTTTCTTT. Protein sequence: CASSLNSYTEAFF.

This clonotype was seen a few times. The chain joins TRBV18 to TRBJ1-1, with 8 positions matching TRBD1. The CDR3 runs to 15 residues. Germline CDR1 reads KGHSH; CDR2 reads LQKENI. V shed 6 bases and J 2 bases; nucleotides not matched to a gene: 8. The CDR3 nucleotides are TGTGCCAGCTCCCAGACAGGGGTTAAAAACACTGAAGCTTTCTTT. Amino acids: CASSQTGVKNTEAFF.

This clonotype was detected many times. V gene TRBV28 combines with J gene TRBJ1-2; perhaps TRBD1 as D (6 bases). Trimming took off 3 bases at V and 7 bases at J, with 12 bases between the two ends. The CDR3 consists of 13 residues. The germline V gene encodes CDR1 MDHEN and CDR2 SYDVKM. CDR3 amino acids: CASSFKGGVGYTF. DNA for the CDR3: TGTGCCAGCAGTTTTAAGGGGGGCGTTGGCTACACCTTC.

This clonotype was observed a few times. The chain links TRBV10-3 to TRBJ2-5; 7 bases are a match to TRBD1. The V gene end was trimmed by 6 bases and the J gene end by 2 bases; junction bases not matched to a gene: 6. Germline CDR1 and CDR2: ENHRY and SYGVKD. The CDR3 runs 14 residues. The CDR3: CAIRGGAWQETQYF. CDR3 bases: TGTGCCATCAGAGGGGGCGCGTGGCAAGAGACCCAGTACTTC.

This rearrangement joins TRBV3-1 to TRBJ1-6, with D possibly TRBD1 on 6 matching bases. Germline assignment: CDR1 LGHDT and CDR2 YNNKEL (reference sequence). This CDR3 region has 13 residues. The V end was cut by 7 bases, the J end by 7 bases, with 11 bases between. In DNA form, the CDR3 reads TGTGCCAGCACACGGACAGCCAATTCACCCCTCCACTTT. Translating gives CASTRTANSPLHF. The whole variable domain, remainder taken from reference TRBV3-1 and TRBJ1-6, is DTAVSQTPKYLVTQMGNDKSIKCEQNLGHDTMYWYKQDSKKFLKIMFSYNNKELIINETVPNRFSPKSPDKAHLNLHINSLELGDSAVYFCASTRTANSPLHFGNGTRLTVT.

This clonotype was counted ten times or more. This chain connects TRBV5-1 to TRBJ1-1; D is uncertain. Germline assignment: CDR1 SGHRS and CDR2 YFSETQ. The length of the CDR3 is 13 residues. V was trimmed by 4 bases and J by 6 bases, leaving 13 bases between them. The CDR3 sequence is CASSPHTVAEAFF. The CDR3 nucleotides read TGCGCCAGCAGCCCACATACGGTCGCTGAAGCTTTCTTT. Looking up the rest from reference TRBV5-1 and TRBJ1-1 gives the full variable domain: KAGVTQTPRYLIKTRGQQVTLSCSPISGHRSVSWYQQTPGQGLQFLFEYFSETQRNKGNFPGRFSGRQFSNSRSEMNVSTLELGDSALYLCASSPHTVAEAFFGQGTRLTVV.

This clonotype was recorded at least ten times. This chain's CDR3 is CSVEPGGDTQYF. The CDR3 nucleotides read TGCAGCGTGGAACCAGGGGGAGATACGCAGTATTTT. V and J are TRBV29-1 and TRBJ2-3; 7 bases map to TRBD1. Germline V gives CDR1 SQVTM, CDR2 ANQGSEA. V shed 6 bases, J shed 5 bases, and the junction held 5 bases outside the gene matches. The CDR3 runs 12 residues.

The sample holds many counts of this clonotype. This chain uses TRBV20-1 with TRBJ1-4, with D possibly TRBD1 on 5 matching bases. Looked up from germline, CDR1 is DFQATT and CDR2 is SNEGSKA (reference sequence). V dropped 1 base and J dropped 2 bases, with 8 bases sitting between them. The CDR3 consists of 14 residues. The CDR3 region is CSARAGGTNEKLFF. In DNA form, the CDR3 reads TGCAGTGCTAGAGCGGGGGGGACTAATGAAAAACTGTTTTTT.